Following are 18 T cell receptor beta chains from one sample sequenced in a study of blood T cell repertoires in COVID-19. The data were produced by immunoSEQ multiplex PCR, yet TCRdb's version contains in-frame clones alone and is incomplete. Here the sample spans about 130,000 clones, 75% to 90% being singletons. Sequenced sample: PBMCs or T cells enriched from blood (not recorded which). These TCRs come from a woman aged 45-65 years who had recovered from COVID-19.

The chain combines TRBV7-2 with TRBJ2-3; 8 bases are a match to TRBD2. This CDR3 spans 14 amino acids. CDR1 is SGHTA and CDR2 is FQGNSA in the germline V gene. The CDR3 DNA reads as TGTGGCTTCGGGGGGGGGCCAGCCACAGATACGCAGTATTTT. Translated: CGFGGGPATDTQYF.

The chain recombines TRBV6-2 or TRBV6-3 with TRBJ2-7, with a possible D match to TRBD1 (6 bases). V lost 4 bases, J lost 2 bases, and 15 bases lay in between. CDR1 and CDR2 (germline): MNHEY, SVGEGT. The CDR3 totals 15 residues. Here the CDR3 DNA reads TGTGCCAGCAGTTCCCTGAGACAGGAGGCCTACGAGCAGTACTTC. Its translation is CASSSLRQEAYEQYF.

The chain links TRBV2 to TRBJ1-6, with D possibly matching TRBD1 (5 bases). V lost 7 bases and J lost 6, with 16 bases in between. Germline V CDR1 and CDR2: SNHLY, FYNNEI. The CDR3 spans 15 residues. Here the CDR3 reads CASTSIRASNSPLHF. CDR3 DNA: TGTGCCAGCACGTCAATCAGGGCAAGTAATTCACCCCTCCACTTT.

J is TRBJ2-5 and V is TRBV7-6; perhaps TRBD1 as D (5 bases). CDR1 and CDR2 from the germline V gene are SGHVS and FNYEAQ. The CDR3 spans 13 residues. Trimming left V 5 bases short and J 2 bases short, with 9 bases between. The CDR3: CASSLDRQETQYF. For the CDR3, the DNA is TGTGCCAGCAGCCTCGACAGACAAGAGACCCAGTACTTC.

A word on this clone: This sample includes further DNA sequences coding for the same CDR3. The rearrangement uses TRBV27 and TRBJ2-3; 10 positions agree with TRBD2. V shed 5 bases, J shed 2 bases, and the junction held 4 bases outside the gene matches. The CDR3 has 15 amino acids. Germline-derived CDR1 and CDR2 are MNHEY and SMNVEV (reference sequence). The CDR3 DNA is TGTGCCAGCAGTCTAGGACTAGCGGACACAGATACGCAGTATTTT. Translation: CASSLGLADTDTQYF.

V usage is TRBV7-6 and J usage is TRBJ2-2; D perhaps matches TRBD1 (6 bases). Germline V gene data show CDR1 as SGHVS and CDR2 as FNYEAQ. Trimming removed 5 bases at V and 1 base at J, with 11 bases between. CDR3 length equals 15 residues. The DNA for the CDR3 is TGTGCCAGCAGCGTCCGACAGGTGAACACCGGGGAGCTGTTTTTT. It specifies CASSVRQVNTGELFF.

The chain joins TRBV11-1 to TRBJ2-7, with no clear D. CDR3 length: 15 residues. Deletions cut 5 bases from V and 2 bases from J, with 16 bases between. Germline values: CDR1 SGHAT, CDR2 FQDESV (reference sequence). The chain's CDR3 is CASSETIQSAYEQYF. The CDR3 DNA sequence: TGTGCCAGCAGCGAAACGATCCAATCAGCCTACGAGCAGTACTTC.

This rearrangement joins TRBV5-1 to TRBJ2-7; TRBD1 might be the D (6 bases). With 5 bases removed from V and 0 bases from J, the gap between germline ends came to 9 bases. CDR3 size: 13 residues. From germline, CDR1 is SGHRS and CDR2 YFSETQ. The CDR3 nucleotides read TGCGCCAGCAGACAGGACAGCTCCTACGAGCAGTACTTC. Translation gives CASRQDSSYEQYF.

The chain employs TRBV9 and TRBJ2-6, with 7 bases matching TRBD1. This CDR3 is 15 amino acids long. J gave up 11 bases and V 0 bases, and 8 bases lay outside the gene matches. Germline CDR1 reads SGDLS; CDR2 reads YYNGEE. Written as DNA, the CDR3 is TGTGCCAGCAGCGTAGCCCCAGGGGGAGTCTACGTCCTGACTTTC. It yields the protein CASSVAPGGVYVLTF. Full variable domain (rest looked up from reference TRBV9 and TRBJ2-6): DSGVTQTPKHLITATGQRVTLRCSPRSGDLSVYWYQQSLDQGLQFLIQYYNGEERAKGNILERFSAQQFPDLHSELNLSSLELGDSALYFCASSVAPGGVYVLTFGAGSRLTVL.

The chain employs TRBV14 and TRBJ2-3; D is ambiguous. Germline CDR1 and CDR2: SGHDN and FVKESK. The CDR3 contains 13 residues. Trimming left V 4 bases short and J 8 bases short, with 13 bases between. CDR3 nucleotides: TGTGCCAGCAGCCGATCCTATCATACTACGCAGTATTTT. Protein sequence: CASSRSYHTTQYF. The full variable domain, with the rest looked up from reference TRBV14 and TRBJ2-3, is EAGVTQFPSHSVIEKGQTVTLRCDPISGHDNLYWYRRVMGKEIKFLLHFVKESKQDESGMPNNRFLAERTGGTYSTLKVQPAELEDSGVYFCASSRSYHTTQYFGPGTRLTVL.

This sequence joins TRBV30 and TRBJ2-7, with D perhaps matching TRBD2 (5 bases). Germline V gene data show CDR1 as GTSNPN and CDR2 as SVGIG (reference sequence). Trimming took 5 bases from V and 4 from J, leaving 9 bases between them. CDR3 size: 11 residues. CDR3 sequence reads: CAWGVAYEQYF. The CDR3 nucleotides are TGTGCCTGGGGGGTAGCGTACGAGCAGTACTTC.

V and J are TRBV9 and TRBJ1-2; 11 bases are shared with TRBD1. With 2 bases clipped from V and 0 bases from J, the junction kept 6 bases outside the gene matches. Germline V lookup: CDR1 SGDLS, CDR2 YYNGEE. This CDR3 contains 17 residues. Written as DNA, the CDR3 is TGTGCCAGCAGCGTCCGGGACAGGGGGGCCCCTAACTATGGCTACACCTTC. Protein product: CASSVRDRGAPNYGYTF.

V gene TRBV7-2 combines with J gene TRBJ2-7; 8 nucleotides match TRBD2. Trimming removed 5 bases from V and 5 bases from J; junction bases left unmatched: 11. Germline-derived CDR1 and CDR2 are SGHTA and FQGNSA. This CDR3 has 15 amino acids. The DNA of the CDR3 is TGTGCCAGCAGCGTACGGGGGGGCCCATCCCACGAGCAGTACTTC. This encodes CASSVRGGPSHEQYF.

The CDR3 DNA reads as TGTGCCAGCAGGCCCCACCCGGACAGGCTTATGAACACTGAAGCTTTCTTT. Encoded protein: CASRPHPDRLMNTEAFF. The chain combines TRBV2 with TRBJ1-1; 7 bases line up with TRBD1. This CDR3 contains 17 residues. CDR1 and CDR2 from the germline V gene are SNHLY and FYNNEI. Trimming at V came to 6 bases and at J to 0 bases, leaving 13 bases not matched to a gene. Together with reference TRBV2 and TRBJ1-1, the CDR3 gives the full variable domain: EPEVTQTPSHQVTQMGQEVILRCVPISNHLYFYWYRQILGQKVEFLVSFYNNEISEKSEIFDDQFSVERPDGSNFTLKIRSTKLEDSAMYFCASRPHPDRLMNTEAFFGQGTRLTVV.

This sequence joins TRBV7-9 and TRBJ1-1; 9 positions match TRBD1. CDR3 size: 13 residues. Germline V gives CDR1 SEHNR, CDR2 FQNEAQ (reference sequence). The V gene end was trimmed by 5 bases and the J gene end by 7 bases; junction bases not matched to a gene: 5. The CDR3 here is CASSPKTGGEAFF. DNA of the CDR3: TGTGCCAGCAGCCCAAAGACAGGGGGTGAAGCTTTCTTT.

The chain recombines TRBV6-7 with TRBJ1-3; the match to TRBD1 covers 9 bases. TRBV6-7 is an ORF for which the function is uncertain. With V trimmed by 8 bases and J by 11 bases, 10 bases remained unmatched. The CDR3 spans 13 residues. The CDR3 protein is CASGQGPRRPIYF. DNA for the CDR3: TGTGCCAGCGGACAGGGGCCCCGGCGGCCCATATATTTT.

The chain employs TRBV9 and TRBJ1-5; 9 bases are a match to TRBD1. Germline loops: CDR1 SGDLS, CDR2 YYNGEE. Losses at the gene ends were 4 bases for V and 2 bases for J; bases not matched to a gene: 13. The CDR3 has 18 residues. Here the CDR3 reads CASSPHPGQGNRNQPQHF. For the CDR3, the DNA is TGTGCCAGCAGCCCACACCCGGGACAGGGAAACCGCAATCAGCCCCAGCATTTT.

A few counts support this clone. The CDR3 DNA follows: TGTGCCAGCAGCTTAGCTCCAGAAGAGACCCAGTACTTC. Its translation is CASSLAPEETQYF. This sequence joins TRBV7-9 and TRBJ2-5; unclear D gene. Germline V gives CDR1 SEHNR, CDR2 FQNEAQ (reference sequence). The germline V and J ends were trimmed by 0 bases and 3 bases, with 5 bases remaining between them. The CDR3 runs to 13 residues.